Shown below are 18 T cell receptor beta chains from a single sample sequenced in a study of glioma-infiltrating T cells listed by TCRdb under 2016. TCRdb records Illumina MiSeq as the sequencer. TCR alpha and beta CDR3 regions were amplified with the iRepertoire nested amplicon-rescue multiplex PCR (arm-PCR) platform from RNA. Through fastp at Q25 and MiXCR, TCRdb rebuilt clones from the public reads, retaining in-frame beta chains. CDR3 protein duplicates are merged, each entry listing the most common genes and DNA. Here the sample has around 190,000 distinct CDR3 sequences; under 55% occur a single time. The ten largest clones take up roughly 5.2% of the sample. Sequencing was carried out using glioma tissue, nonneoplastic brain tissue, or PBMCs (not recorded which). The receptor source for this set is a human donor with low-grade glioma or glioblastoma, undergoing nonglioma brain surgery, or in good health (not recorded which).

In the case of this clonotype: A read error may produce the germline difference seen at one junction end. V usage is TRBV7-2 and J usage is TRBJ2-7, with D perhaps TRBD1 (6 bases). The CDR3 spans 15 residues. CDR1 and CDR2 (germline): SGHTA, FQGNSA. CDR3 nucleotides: TGTGTCAGCATCCCCGGGACACTAAGCTCCTACGAGCAGTACTTC. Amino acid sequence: CVSIPGTLSSYEQYF.

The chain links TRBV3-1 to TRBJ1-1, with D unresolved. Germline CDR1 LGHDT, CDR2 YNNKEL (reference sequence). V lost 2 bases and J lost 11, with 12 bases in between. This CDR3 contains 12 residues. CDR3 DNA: TGTGCCAGCAGCCAAACTCCCTCGTTGGCTTTCTTT. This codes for CASSQTPSLAFF. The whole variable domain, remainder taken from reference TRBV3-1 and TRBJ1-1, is DTAVSQTPKYLVTQMGNDKSIKCEQNLGHDTMYWYKQDSKKFLKIMFSYNNKELIINETVPNRFSPKSPDKAHLNLHINSLELGDSAVYFCASSQTPSLAFFGQGTRLTVV.

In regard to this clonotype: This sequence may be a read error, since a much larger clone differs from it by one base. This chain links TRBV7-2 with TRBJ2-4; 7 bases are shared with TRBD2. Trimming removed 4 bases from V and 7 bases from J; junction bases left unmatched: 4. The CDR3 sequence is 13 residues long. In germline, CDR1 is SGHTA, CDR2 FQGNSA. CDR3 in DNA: TGTGCCAGCAGCTCCTCGACTAGCAACATTCAGTACTTC. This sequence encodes CASSSSTSNIQYF.

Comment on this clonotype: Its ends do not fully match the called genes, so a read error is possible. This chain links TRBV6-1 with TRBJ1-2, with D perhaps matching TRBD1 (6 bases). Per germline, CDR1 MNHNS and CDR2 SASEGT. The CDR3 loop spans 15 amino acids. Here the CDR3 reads CAISDPGEPLYGYTF. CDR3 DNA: TGTGCCATCAGTGACCCAGGGGAACCTCTCTATGGCTACACCTTC.

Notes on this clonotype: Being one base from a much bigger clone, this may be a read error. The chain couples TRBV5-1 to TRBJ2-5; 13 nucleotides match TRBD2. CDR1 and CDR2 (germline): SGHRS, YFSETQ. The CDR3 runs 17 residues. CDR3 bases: TGCGCCAGCGCGATGGAGAGAGGACTAGCGGGAGAAGATACCCAGTACTTC. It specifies CASAMERGLAGEDTQYF.

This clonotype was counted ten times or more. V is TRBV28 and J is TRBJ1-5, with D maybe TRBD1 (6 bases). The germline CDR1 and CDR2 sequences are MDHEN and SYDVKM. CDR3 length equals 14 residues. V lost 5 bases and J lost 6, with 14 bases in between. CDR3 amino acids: CASSRGGDGQPQHF. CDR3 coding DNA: TGTGCCAGCAGTCGAGGGGGGGACGGTCAGCCCCAGCATTTT.

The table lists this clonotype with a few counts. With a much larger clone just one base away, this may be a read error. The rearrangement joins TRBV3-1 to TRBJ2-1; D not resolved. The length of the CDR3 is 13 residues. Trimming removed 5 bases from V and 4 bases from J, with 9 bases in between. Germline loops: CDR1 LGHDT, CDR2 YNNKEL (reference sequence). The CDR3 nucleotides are TGTGCCAGCAGCAAGGCCAGGTACAATGAGCAGTTCTTC. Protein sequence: CASSKARYNEQFF.

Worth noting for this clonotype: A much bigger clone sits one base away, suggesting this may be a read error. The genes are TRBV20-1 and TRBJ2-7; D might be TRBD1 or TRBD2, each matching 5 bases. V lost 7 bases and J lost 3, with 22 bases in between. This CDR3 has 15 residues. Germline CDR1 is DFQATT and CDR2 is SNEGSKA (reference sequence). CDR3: CSDGGLGQKLYEQYF. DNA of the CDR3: TGCAGTGATGGGGGTCTCGGGCAGAAACTCTACGAGCAGTACTTC.

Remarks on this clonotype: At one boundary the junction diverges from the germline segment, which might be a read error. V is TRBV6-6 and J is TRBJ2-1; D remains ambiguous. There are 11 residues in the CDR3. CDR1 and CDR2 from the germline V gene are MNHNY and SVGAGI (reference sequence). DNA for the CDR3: TGTGCCAGCAGCTGTTACAATGAGCAGTTCTTT. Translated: CASSCYNEQFF.

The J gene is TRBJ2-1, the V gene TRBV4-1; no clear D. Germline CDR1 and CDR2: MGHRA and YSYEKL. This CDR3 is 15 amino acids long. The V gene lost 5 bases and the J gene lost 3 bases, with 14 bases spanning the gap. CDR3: CASSVRLENYNEQFF. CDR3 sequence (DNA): TGCGCCAGCAGCGTTAGACTGGAGAACTACAATGAGCAGTTCTTC.

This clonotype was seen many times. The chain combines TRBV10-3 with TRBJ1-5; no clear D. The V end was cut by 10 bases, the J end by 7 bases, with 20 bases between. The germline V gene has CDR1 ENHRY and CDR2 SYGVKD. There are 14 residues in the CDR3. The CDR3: CATLLDEGGQPQHF. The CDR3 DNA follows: TGTGCCACCCTTCTGGATGAGGGAGGACAGCCCCAGCATTTT.

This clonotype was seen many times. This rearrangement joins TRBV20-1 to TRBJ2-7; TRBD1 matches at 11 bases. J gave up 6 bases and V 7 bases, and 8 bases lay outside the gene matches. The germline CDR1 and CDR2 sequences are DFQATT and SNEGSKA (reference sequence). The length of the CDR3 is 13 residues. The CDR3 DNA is TGCAGTGAAACCGGGACAGGGGGTTCCGAGCAGTACTTC. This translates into CSETGTGGSEQYF.

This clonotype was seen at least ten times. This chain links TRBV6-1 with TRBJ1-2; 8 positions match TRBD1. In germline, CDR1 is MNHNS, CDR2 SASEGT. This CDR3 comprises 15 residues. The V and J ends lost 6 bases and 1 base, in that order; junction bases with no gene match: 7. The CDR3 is CASSSGQGYNYGYTF. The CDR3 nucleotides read TGTGCCAGCAGCTCCGGACAGGGTTATAACTATGGCTACACCTTC.

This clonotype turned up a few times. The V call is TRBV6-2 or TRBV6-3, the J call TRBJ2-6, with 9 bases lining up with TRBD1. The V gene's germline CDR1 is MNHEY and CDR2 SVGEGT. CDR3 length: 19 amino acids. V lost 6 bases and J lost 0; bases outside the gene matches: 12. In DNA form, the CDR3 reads TGTGCCAGCAGAACCGCGAAGGGACAGGGCCCCTCTGGGGCCAACGTCCTGACTTTC. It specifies CASRTAKGQGPSGANVLTF.

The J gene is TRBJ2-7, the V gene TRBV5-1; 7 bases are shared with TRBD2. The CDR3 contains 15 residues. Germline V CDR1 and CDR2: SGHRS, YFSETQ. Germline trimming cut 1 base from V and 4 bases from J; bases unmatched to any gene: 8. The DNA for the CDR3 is TGCGCCAGCAGCTTGTCCATGAGCGGGAAATACGAGCAGTACTTC. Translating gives CASSLSMSGKYEQYF.

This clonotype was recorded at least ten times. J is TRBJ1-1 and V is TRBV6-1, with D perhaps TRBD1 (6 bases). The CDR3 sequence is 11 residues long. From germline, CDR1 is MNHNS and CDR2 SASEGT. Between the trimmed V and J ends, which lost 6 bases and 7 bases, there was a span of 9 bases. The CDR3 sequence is CASRETGEAFF. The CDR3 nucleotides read TGTGCCAGCAGGGAGACAGGTGAAGCTTTCTTT.

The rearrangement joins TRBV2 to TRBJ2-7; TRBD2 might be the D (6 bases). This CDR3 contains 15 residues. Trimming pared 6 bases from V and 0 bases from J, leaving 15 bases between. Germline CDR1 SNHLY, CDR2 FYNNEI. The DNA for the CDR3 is TGTGCCAGCAGGACCGGGCGGGACGGCTCCTACGAGCAGTACTTC. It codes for CASRTGRDGSYEQYF. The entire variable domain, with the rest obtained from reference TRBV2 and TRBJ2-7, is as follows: EPEVTQTPSHQVTQMGQEVILRCVPISNHLYFYWYRQILGQKVEFLVSFYNNEISEKSEIFDDQFSVERPDGSNFTLKIRSTKLEDSAMYFCASRTGRDGSYEQYFGPGTRLTVT.

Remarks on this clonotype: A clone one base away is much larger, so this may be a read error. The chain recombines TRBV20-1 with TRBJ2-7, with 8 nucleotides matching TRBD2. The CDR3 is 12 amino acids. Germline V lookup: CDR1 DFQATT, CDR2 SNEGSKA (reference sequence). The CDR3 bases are TGCAGTGCCGGGAGGGCCCGGTACGAGAAGTACTTC. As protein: CSAGRARYEKYF.